This TCR beta chain was profiled in a study of blood T cell repertoires in COVID-19. Study-wide background: From T cells, B-cell-depleted T cells, or PBMCs came the material, which was cDNA or gDNA.

Repertoires were generated with immunoSEQ multiplex PCR, while TCRdb's copy carries only in-frame clones and drops some. The sample lists more than 350,000 clones; 75% to 90% were seen once. The CDR3 consists of 14 residues. Study members were between roughly 18 and 100 years old and lived in approximately 25 US regions. This clonotype originated in a man aged 18 to 29 who had recovered from COVID-19. The V gene is TRBV21-1, the J gene TRBJ1-2; the DNA was not compared with TRBD1, the D call given in the table. TRBV21-1 is listed as a pseudogene. Sequenced: PBMCs or T cells enriched from blood (not recorded which). CDR3 amino acids: CASSIGTGVGGYTF. The DNA for the CDR3 is TGTGCCAGCAGCATCGGGACAGGGGTGGGAGGTTACACCTTC.